Listed here are 5 T cell receptor beta chains from one sample, sequenced in a study of T cell changes during pregnancy in multiple sclerosis. Sequencing used immunoSEQ multiplex PCR; TCRdb keeps in-frame clones, though not all of them. The sample holds tens of thousands of clones, around 90% seen once. The input for sequencing was CD4+ T cells from peripheral blood mononuclear cells, taken in the second trimester of pregnancy. The receptors come from a female donor in good health, enrolled as a control in a pregnancy study.

This chain joins TRBV11-2 and TRBJ2-3; 9 nucleotides agree with TRBD2. Trimming removed 3 bases from V and 12 bases from J; junction bases left unmatched: 4. This CDR3 comprises 12 residues. CDR1 and CDR2 from the germline V gene are SGHAT and FQNNGV. The CDR3 protein is CASSFQREAQYF. Here the CDR3 DNA reads TGTGCCAGCAGCTTTCAGCGGGAGGCCCAGTATTTT. The variable domain in full, completed from reference TRBV11-2 and TRBJ2-3, reads EAGVAQSPRYKIIEKRQSVAFWCNPISGHATLYWYQQILGQGPKLLIQFQNNGVVDDSQLPKDRFSAERLKGVDSTLKIQPAKLEDSAVYLCASSFQREAQYFGPGTRLTVL.

The V and J genes are TRBV12-5 and TRBJ2-5; 9 bases map to TRBD1. The trim removed 0 bases at V and 2 bases at J, leaving 7 bases unmatched. Germline assignment: CDR1 LGHNT and CDR2 FRNRAP. This CDR3 region has 17 residues. The CDR3 DNA reads TGTGCTAGTGGTTTGGTACGAGGGGACAGGGCTCAAGAGACCCAGTACTTC. Translated, it gives CASGLVRGDRAQETQYF.

The J gene is TRBJ1-5, the V gene TRBV30; 7 positions agree with TRBD1. The V gene end was trimmed by 5 bases and the J gene end by 3 bases; junction bases not matched to a gene: 7. Germline V gene data show CDR1 as GTSNPN and CDR2 as SVGIG (reference sequence). This CDR3 is 14 amino acids long. The CDR3 DNA is TGTGCCTGGGGGACAGCGACCTTCAATCAGCCCCAGCATTTT. Its protein product is CAWGTATFNQPQHF.

The rearrangement uses TRBV7-2 and TRBJ2-7; unclear D gene. Deletions cut 5 bases from V and 8 bases from J, with 22 bases between. Germline assignment: CDR1 SGHTA and CDR2 FQGNSA. The CDR3 sequence is 15 residues long. In DNA form, the CDR3 reads TGTGCCAGCAGCCAAAATGGCGGATCCTCTACGAAGCAGTACTTC. This encodes CASSQNGGSSTKQYF.

The CDR3 DNA reads TGTGCCAGCAGTTACTCGACAGTTCACAATGAGCAGTTCTTC. It is translated as CASSYSTVHNEQFF. The genes are TRBV6-5 and TRBJ2-1; D might be TRBD1 (5 bases). The CDR3 is made up of 14 amino acids. CDR1 and CDR2 from the germline V gene are MNHEY and SVGAGI. V was cut by 0 bases and J by 5 bases, with 8 bases left in between.